Presented here are 22 T cell receptor beta chains from one specimen sequenced in a study of read filtering for tumor transcriptome and immune sequencing (dated by TCRdb to the early 2020s). Reads for this sample came from an Illumina HiSeq 4000. The Immunoverse kit was used to build TCR libraries from roughly 370 ng RNA, with molecular barcoded adaptors covering alpha/delta and beta/gamma chains. TCRdb took the public reads, trimmed them with fastp at Q25, ran MiXCR for clone calling and kept in-frame beta chains. When rows share a CDR3 protein, they turn into one entry using the most common DNA and genes. The sample table holds 20,000 to 30,000 distinct CDR3 sequences, of which approximately 22% were seen once. Clones ranked in the top ten supply roughly 16% of the sample. The source material was a population of CD138-negative cells sorted from bone marrow. The cell subset or site label on this specimen signifies: bone marrow mononuclear cells depleted of CD138+ plasma/myeloma cells by negative magnetic selection. The receptors here all came from a donor aged 40 or over with multiple myeloma.

This clonotype was seen repeatedly, ten times or more. V and J are TRBV28 and TRBJ2-7; TRBD2 aligns across 10 bases. CDR3 length equals 15 residues. J gave up 0 bases and V 4 bases, and 3 bases lay outside the gene matches. The germline V gene encodes CDR1 MDHEN and CDR2 SYDVKM. In nucleotides, the CDR3 is TGTGCCAGCAGTTCTAGCGGGAGCAGCTCCTACGAGCAGTACTTC. This codes for CASSSSGSSSYEQYF.

This clonotype has ten or more counts. V usage is TRBV5-1 and J usage is TRBJ2-7, with unresolved D. This CDR3 comprises 13 residues. V was shortened by 0 bases and J by 4 bases, with 8 bases between the two germline ends. Germline CDR1 and CDR2: SGHRS and YFSETQ. The CDR3 DNA is TGCGCCAGCAGCTTGGCGGTGGGTTACGAGCAGTACTTC. Translating it yields CASSLAVGYEQYF.

There are many counts of this clonotype. The chain carries TRBV7-9 and TRBJ2-7, with D possibly being TRBD1 (5 bases). The CDR3 length is 14 residues. The V gene lost 4 bases and the J gene lost 2 bases, with 12 bases spanning the gap. Germline V gene data show CDR1 as SEHNR and CDR2 as FQNEAQ (reference sequence). CDR3 protein: CASSSTVTTYEQYF. Here the CDR3 DNA reads TGTGCCAGCAGCTCGACAGTAACCACCTACGAGCAGTACTTC.

This clonotype occurred many times. In nucleotides, the CDR3 is TGTGCCAGCAGCTTAGGGCCCCGCGGGAGGGGGAACGAGCAGTACTTC. Translation gives CASSLGPRGRGNEQYF. The gene calls are TRBV11-2 and TRBJ2-7, with 9 bases aligning to TRBD2. The CDR3 contains 16 residues. CDR1 is SGHAT and CDR2 is FQNNGV in the germline V gene. The junction had 9 bases not matched to a gene; V was cut back by 1 base and J by 5 bases.

This chain links TRBV21-1 with TRBJ2-5; the D call of TRBD2 is as the table states it, not checked on the DNA. TRBV21-1 is classified as a pseudogene. The CDR3 is 15 residues long. CDR3 sequence reads: CATSKEGTNEETQYF. The CDR3 coding sequence is TGTGCCACCAGCAAAGAGGGGACTAATGAAGAGACCCAGTACTTC.

The V and J genes are TRBV6-1 and TRBJ2-7, with D unresolved. This CDR3 is built from 12 residues. The ends were cut back, 6 bases at V and 5 bases at J, with 11 bases in the middle. Germline CDR1 and CDR2: MNHNS and SASEGT. CDR3 sequence: CASSELGNEQYF. CDR3 coding DNA: TGTGCCAGCAGCGAACTGGGGAACGAGCAGTACTTC.

This clonotype was detected ten times or more. This chain connects TRBV5-6 to TRBJ1-5; no clear D. Trimming stripped 3 bases from V and 2 bases from J, with 15 bases between. The CDR3 is 16 amino acids. Germline-derived CDR1 and CDR2 are SGHDT and YYEEEE. CDR3 DNA: TGTGCCAGCAGCTCCCAATGGAGGGCGGGCAATCAGCCCCAGCATTTT. This codes for CASSSQWRAGNQPQHF.

The sample holds many counts of this clonotype. The chain combines TRBV23-1 with TRBJ2-1; D unresolved. TRBV23-1 is designated an ORF whose function remains uncertain. Deletions cut 4 bases from V and 4 bases from J, with 17 bases between. The CDR3 spans 16 residues. CDR3 amino acids: CASSPPPRPLYNEQFF. The CDR3 DNA follows: TGCGCCAGCAGTCCCCCTCCCCGCCCTCTATACAATGAGCAGTTCTTC.

This clonotype occurred many times. This chain joins TRBV7-9 and TRBJ2-7, with no clear D. Germline V lookup: CDR1 SEHNR, CDR2 FQNEAQ (reference sequence). The CDR3 contains 14 residues. V gave up 4 bases and J gave up 2 bases, with 12 bases separating them. The CDR3 nucleotides are TGTGCCAGCAGCTCCTACGGACGGACCTACGAGCAGTACTTC. Translated, it gives CASSSYGRTYEQYF.

This clonotype has at least ten counts. V gene TRBV18 combines with J gene TRBJ2-6; D is unclear. CDR1 and CDR2 from the germline V gene are KGHSH and LQKENI. V was shortened by 1 base and J by 0 bases, with 7 bases between the two germline ends. The CDR3 covers 16 residues. CDR3 sequence: CASSPRRNSGANVLTF. The CDR3 DNA reads as TGTGCCAGCTCACCACGACGAAACTCTGGGGCCAACGTCCTGACTTTC.

The table lists this clonotype with many counts. V usage is TRBV29-1 and J usage is TRBJ2-1; 14 positions match TRBD2. In germline, CDR1 is SQVTM, CDR2 ANQGSEA. The CDR3 is 17 amino acids. With V trimmed by 3 bases and J by 7 bases, 11 bases remained unmatched. CDR3 amino acids: CSVDSTGTSGSDNEQFF. In DNA form, the CDR3 reads TGCAGCGTTGACTCGACCGGGACTAGCGGGAGCGATAATGAGCAGTTCTTC.

This clonotype was counted many times. In DNA, the CDR3 is TGCGCCAGCAGCTTCCGGAACAACAATGAGCAGTTCTTC. Translated: CASSFRNNNEQFF. This chain connects TRBV5-1 to TRBJ2-1; D gene uncertain. The CDR3 is 13 amino acids. Germline lookup yields CDR1 SGHRS and CDR2 YFSETQ. Trimming took off 2 bases at V and 5 bases at J, with 8 bases between the two ends. Based on the CDR3 plus reference TRBV5-1 and TRBJ2-1, the full variable domain is KAGVTQTPRYLIKTRGQQVTLSCSPISGHRSVSWYQQTPGQGLQFLFEYFSETQRNKGNFPGRFSGRQFSNSRSEMNVSTLELGDSALYLCASSFRNNNEQFFGPGTRLTVL.

With respect to this clonotype: No conserved phenylalanine or tryptophan is present at the end of the CDR3, so a read error is the likely explanation. This chain connects TRBV5-1 to TRBJ2-3; TRBD2 matches 8 bases. Germline CDR1 is SGHRS and CDR2 is YFSETQ. Trimming took 0 bases from V and 4 from J; bases not matched to a gene: 10. This CDR3 has 17 amino acids. The CDR3 DNA is TGCGCCAGCAGCTTGGACGGACTAGCAGGAACCGCAGATACGCAGTATCTT. It yields the protein CASSLDGLAGTADTQYL.

In its sample, this clonotype was seen many times. The gene calls are TRBV18 and TRBJ2-7; weak D call: TRBD2 (6 bases). The length of the CDR3 is 13 residues. Germline V lookup: CDR1 KGHSH, CDR2 LQKENI. The V gene lost 5 bases and the J gene lost 6 bases, with 14 bases spanning the gap. The CDR3: CASSDGGPLEQYF. The CDR3 bases are TGTGCCAGCTCAGACGGAGGGCCCCTCGAGCAGTACTTC.

Details on this clonotype: A much larger clone lies one base from this, so it may be a read error. This chain links TRBV3-1 with TRBJ1-5, with TRBD1 as a possible D gene (6 bases). Looked up from germline, CDR1 is LGHDT and CDR2 is YNNKEL (reference sequence). The V gene lost 4 bases and the J gene lost 7 bases, with 11 bases spanning the gap. The CDR3 extends over 13 amino acids. The CDR3 region is CASSRDQGQPQHF. Here the CDR3 DNA reads TGTGCCAGCAGCCGAGACCAGGGGCAGCCCCAGCATTTT.

This clonotype has ten or more counts. The chain joins TRBV3-1 to TRBJ2-7, with D unresolved. The V and J ends lost 5 bases and 6 bases respectively, with 8 bases between them. Germline V CDR1 and CDR2: LGHDT, YNNKEL (reference sequence). The length of the CDR3 is 11 residues. The CDR3 is CASSTLGEQYF. CDR3 in DNA: TGTGCCAGCAGCACCCTAGGCGAGCAGTACTTC.

This clonotype was found many times. The chain recombines TRBV5-1 with TRBJ2-1; D ambiguous. The V gene's germline CDR1 is SGHRS and CDR2 YFSETQ. V lost 3 bases and J 0 bases, leaving 10 bases between the germline ends. CDR3 length equals 15 residues. The CDR3: CASSSVDYSYNEQFF. Here the CDR3 DNA reads TGCGCCAGCAGCTCTGTGGATTACTCCTACAATGAGCAGTTCTTC.

Details on this clonotype: This likely comes from a read error, as the CDR3 has no conserved phenylalanine or tryptophan at its end. The genes are TRBV20-1 and TRBJ2-7, with a weak D call TRBD2 (6 bases). The CDR3 is 14 amino acids. Germline V gives CDR1 DFQATT, CDR2 SNEGSKA (reference sequence). Trimming pared 0 bases from V and 2 bases from J, leaving 11 bases between. CDR3 sequence: CSAREQTRTYEQYL. The DNA of the CDR3 is TGCAGTGCTAGAGAGCAGACTAGAACCTACGAGCAGTACCTC.

This clonotype was recorded many times. V is TRBV6-2 or TRBV6-3 and J is TRBJ1-5; TRBD1 matches 7 bases. The J segment lost 1 base and the V segment lost 6 bases, leaving 9 bases of the junction unmatched. From germline, CDR1 is MNHEY and CDR2 SVGEGT. The CDR3 sequence is 16 residues long. The CDR3 bases are TGTGCCAGCAGCTTTAGACAGGGAAACAGCAATCAGCCCCAGCATTTT. It translates to CASSFRQGNSNQPQHF.

On this clonotype: A single base separates this from a much larger clone, so it may be a read error. The gene calls are TRBV30 and TRBJ2-2; 8 bases match TRBD2. Germline V lookup: CDR1 GTSNPN, CDR2 SVGIG (reference sequence). J lost 5 bases, V lost 4 bases, and 6 bases had no gene match. The CDR3 runs 14 residues. The CDR3 nucleotides are TGTGCCTGGACAAGCGGGAGCGGAACCGGGGAGCTGTTTTTT. Translation: CAWTSGSGTGELFF.

Ten or more counts support this clonotype. The chain recombines TRBV6-5 with TRBJ1-1; D not resolved. CDR3 length: 14 amino acids. Trimming took 2 bases from V and 1 from J, leaving 8 bases between them. CDR1 MNHEY and CDR2 SVGAGI come from the germline V gene. In DNA, the CDR3 is TGTGCCAGCAGTTACGCAGGAACGAACACTGAAGCTTTCTTT. Its translation is CASSYAGTNTEAFF.

In this sample, this clonotype turned up many times. The rearrangement uses TRBV20-1 and TRBJ2-1, with D possibly TRBD2 on 6 matching bases. Trimming left V 3 bases short and J 4 bases short, with 13 bases between. The CDR3 contains 14 residues. Germline loops: CDR1 DFQATT, CDR2 SNEGSKA (reference sequence). As DNA, the CDR3 is TGCAGTGCTAGCCCCCCGGGAGCGTACAATGAGCAGTTCTTC. Its translation is CSASPPGAYNEQFF.